The 11 T cell receptor beta chains presented below share a single source sample, sequenced in a study of response to subunit inactivated influenza vaccine. TCRdb redid the calling of the RT-PCR reads with MiXCR, one entry per CDR3 protein. Seen here are about 530,000 distinct CDR3 sequences, 12% observed once, and the top ten hold roughly 10%. The specimen was PBMCs from blood, collected on the day of vaccination. The source is a man over 45 who received an inactivated influenza vaccine.

This chain uses TRBV7-2 with TRBJ2-7; D perhaps matches TRBD2 (6 bases). V lost 5 bases and J lost 0, with 14 bases in between. The germline V gene has CDR1 SGHTA and CDR2 FQGNSA. This CDR3 contains 15 residues. DNA of the CDR3: TGTGCCAGCAGCCCTAGCGTGACATCCTCCTACGAGCAGTACTTC. This codes for CASSPSVTSSYEQYF.

Many counts were recorded for this clonotype. The chain joins TRBV5-1 to TRBJ2-1; D may be TRBD2 (5 bases). The V end was cut by 0 bases, the J end by 0 bases, with 10 bases between. Germline CDR1 and CDR2: SGHRS and YFSETQ. The CDR3 spans 16 residues. CDR3 in DNA: TGCGCCAGCAGCTTGGGTCAAACTAGCTCCTACAATGAGCAGTTCTTC. Amino acids: CASSLGQTSSYNEQFF.

This clonotype was seen at least ten times. V usage is TRBV5-1 and J usage is TRBJ1-6, with D uncertain. The CDR3 totals 15 residues. Trimming removed 4 bases at V and 7 bases at J, with 15 bases between. Germline-derived CDR1 and CDR2 are SGHRS and YFSETQ. The CDR3 DNA is TGCGCCAGCAGCCCAGACACCCTAGCCAATTCACCCCTCCACTTT. As protein: CASSPDTLANSPLHF.

The rearrangement uses TRBV12-3 or TRBV12-4 and TRBJ2-3; 10 nucleotides match TRBD1. The CDR3 is 15 residues long. The V segment lost 2 bases and the J segment 4 bases; nucleotides outside the gene matches: 3. The CDR3 loop reads CASSLKTGGADTQYF. CDR3 nucleotide sequence: TGTGCCAGCAGTTTAAAGACAGGGGGCGCAGATACGCAGTATTTT.

The sample holds many counts of this clonotype. The rearrangement links TRBV6-2 or TRBV6-3 to TRBJ2-5, with D maybe TRBD1 (6 bases). The CDR3 extends over 15 amino acids. Trimming took off 2 bases at V and 1 base at J, with 11 bases between the two ends. Germline CDR1 is MNHEY and CDR2 is SVGEGT. The CDR3: CASSYAGTLQETQYF. The CDR3 nucleotides are TGTGCCAGCAGTTACGCCGGGACACTCCAAGAGACCCAGTACTTC.

The CDR3 DNA reads TGTGCCATCACTGGTGCGGGTGAGGGAGAGACCCAGTACTTC. This sequence encodes CAITGAGEGETQYF. The V call is TRBV10-3, the J call TRBJ2-5; tentative D call: TRBD2 (5 bases). V lost 7 bases to trimming and J lost 4 bases, with 16 bases between them. Germline lookup yields CDR1 ENHRY and CDR2 SYGVKD. The CDR3 spans 14 residues.

The chain is built from TRBV11-2 and TRBJ1-3; D unresolved. The CDR3 has 14 residues. In germline, CDR1 is SGHAT, CDR2 FQNNGV. Trimming cost V 5 bases and J 2 bases, with 10 bases left between them. CDR3 sequence reads: CASSRPMAGNTIYF. Written as DNA, the CDR3 is TGTGCCAGCAGCCGGCCTATGGCTGGAAACACCATATATTTT.

V is TRBV20-1 and J is TRBJ1-1, with D unresolved. This CDR3 region has 14 residues. Germline CDR1 DFQATT, CDR2 SNEGSKA (reference sequence). Between the trimmed V and J ends, which lost 1 base and 3 bases, there was a span of 12 bases. CDR3 sequence: CSARAQAGDTEAFF. CDR3 nucleotide sequence: TGCAGTGCTAGAGCGCAGGCTGGAGACACTGAAGCTTTCTTT.

This chain joins TRBV7-8 and TRBJ2-5, with TRBD2 matching 7 bases. This CDR3 has 14 amino acids. In germline, CDR1 is SGHVS, CDR2 FQNEAQ. The J segment lost 2 bases and the V segment lost 8 bases, leaving 8 bases of the junction unmatched. This chain's CDR3 is CASLGGSAQETQYF. The CDR3 DNA follows: TGTGCCAGCCTGGGGGGGTCAGCTCAAGAGACCCAGTACTTC.

This clonotype was found many times. The gene calls are TRBV11-2 and TRBJ2-2; D unclear. The CDR3 totals 16 residues. Germline V CDR1 and CDR2: SGHAT, FQNNGV. V gave up 4 bases and J gave up 4 bases, with 16 bases separating them. This chain's CDR3 is CASSSVGRLRTGELFF. The CDR3 DNA sequence: TGTGCCAGCAGCTCCGTAGGGCGACTTCGCACCGGGGAGCTGTTTTTT. Combining the CDR3 with reference TRBV11-2 and TRBJ2-2 gives the whole variable domain EAGVAQSPRYKIIEKRQSVAFWCNPISGHATLYWYQQILGQGPKLLIQFQNNGVVDDSQLPKDRFSAERLKGVDSTLKIQPAKLEDSAVYLCASSSVGRLRTGELFFGEGSRLTVL.

This clonotype was observed a few times. J is TRBJ2-1 and V is TRBV29-1, with 10 bases that match TRBD2. Germline CDR1 SQVTM, CDR2 ANQGSEA. V shed 5 bases and J 9 bases; nucleotides not matched to a gene: 10. CDR3 size: 14 residues. The CDR3 DNA sequence: TGCAGCGTTAGCGGGAGGGCCGGGAGGTTTGAGCAGTTCTTC. It yields the protein CSVSGRAGRFEQFF.